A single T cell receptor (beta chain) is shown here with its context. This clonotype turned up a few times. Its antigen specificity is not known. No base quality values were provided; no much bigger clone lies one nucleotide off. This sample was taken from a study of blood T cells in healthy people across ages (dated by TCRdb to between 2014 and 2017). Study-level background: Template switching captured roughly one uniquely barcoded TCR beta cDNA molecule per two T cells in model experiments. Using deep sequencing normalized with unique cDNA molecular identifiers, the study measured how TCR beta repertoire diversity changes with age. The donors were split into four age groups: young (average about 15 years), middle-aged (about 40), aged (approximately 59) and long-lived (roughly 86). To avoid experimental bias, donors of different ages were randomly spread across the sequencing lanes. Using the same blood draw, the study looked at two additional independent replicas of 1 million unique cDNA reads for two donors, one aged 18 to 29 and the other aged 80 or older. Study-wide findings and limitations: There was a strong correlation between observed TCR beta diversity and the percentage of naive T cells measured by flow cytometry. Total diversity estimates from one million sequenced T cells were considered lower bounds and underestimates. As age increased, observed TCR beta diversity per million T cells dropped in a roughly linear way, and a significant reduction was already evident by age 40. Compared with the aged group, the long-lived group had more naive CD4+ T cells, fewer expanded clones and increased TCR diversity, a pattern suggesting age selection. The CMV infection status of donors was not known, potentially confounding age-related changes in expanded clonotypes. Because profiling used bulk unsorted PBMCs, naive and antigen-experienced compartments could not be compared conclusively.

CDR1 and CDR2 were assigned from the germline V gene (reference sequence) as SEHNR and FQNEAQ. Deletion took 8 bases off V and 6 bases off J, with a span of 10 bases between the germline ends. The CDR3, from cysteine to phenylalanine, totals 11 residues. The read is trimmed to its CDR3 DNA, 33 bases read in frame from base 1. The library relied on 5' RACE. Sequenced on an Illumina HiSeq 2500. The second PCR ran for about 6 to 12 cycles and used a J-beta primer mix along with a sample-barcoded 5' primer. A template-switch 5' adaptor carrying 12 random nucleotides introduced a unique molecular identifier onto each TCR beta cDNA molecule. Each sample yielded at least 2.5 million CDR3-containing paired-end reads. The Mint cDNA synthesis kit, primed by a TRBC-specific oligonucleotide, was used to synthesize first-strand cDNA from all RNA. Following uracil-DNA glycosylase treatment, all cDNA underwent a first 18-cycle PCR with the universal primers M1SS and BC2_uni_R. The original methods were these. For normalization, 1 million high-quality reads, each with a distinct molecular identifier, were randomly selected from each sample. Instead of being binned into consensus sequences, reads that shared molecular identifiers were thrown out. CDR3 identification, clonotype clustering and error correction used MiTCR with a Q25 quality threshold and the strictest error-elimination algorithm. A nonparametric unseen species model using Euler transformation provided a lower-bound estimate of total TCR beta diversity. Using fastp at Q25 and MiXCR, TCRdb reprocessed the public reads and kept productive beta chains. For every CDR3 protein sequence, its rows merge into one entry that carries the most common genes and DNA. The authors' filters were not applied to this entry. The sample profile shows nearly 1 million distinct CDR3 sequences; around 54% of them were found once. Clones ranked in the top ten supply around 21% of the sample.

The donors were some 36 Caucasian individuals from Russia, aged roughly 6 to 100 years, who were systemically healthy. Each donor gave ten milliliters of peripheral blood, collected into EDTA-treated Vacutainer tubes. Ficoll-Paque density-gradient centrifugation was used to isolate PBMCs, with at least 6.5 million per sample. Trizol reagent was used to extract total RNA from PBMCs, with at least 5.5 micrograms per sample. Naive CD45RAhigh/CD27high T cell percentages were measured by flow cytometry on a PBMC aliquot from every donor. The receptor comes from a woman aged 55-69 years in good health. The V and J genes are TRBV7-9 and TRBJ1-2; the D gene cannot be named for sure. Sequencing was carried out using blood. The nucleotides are TGTGCCAGCGGTAGGGATAATGGCTACACCTTC. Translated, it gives CASGRDNGYTF. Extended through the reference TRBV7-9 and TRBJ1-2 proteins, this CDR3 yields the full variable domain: DTGVSQNPRHKITKRGQNVTFRCDPISEHNRLYWYRQTLGQGPEFLTYFQNEAQLEKSRLLSDRFSAERPKGSFSTLEIQRTEQGDSAMYLCASGRDNGYTFGSGTRLTVV.